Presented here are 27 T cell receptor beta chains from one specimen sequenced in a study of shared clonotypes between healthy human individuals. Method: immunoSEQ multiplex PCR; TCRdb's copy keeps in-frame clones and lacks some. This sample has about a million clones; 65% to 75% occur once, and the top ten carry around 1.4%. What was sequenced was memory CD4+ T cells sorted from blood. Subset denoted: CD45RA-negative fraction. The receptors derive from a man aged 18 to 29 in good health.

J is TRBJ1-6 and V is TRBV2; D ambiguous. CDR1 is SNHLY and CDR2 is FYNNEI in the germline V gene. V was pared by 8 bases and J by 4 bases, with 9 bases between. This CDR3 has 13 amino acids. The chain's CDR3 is CASSEEYNSPLHF. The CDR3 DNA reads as TGTGCCAGCTCCGAGGAGTATAATTCACCCCTCCACTTT.

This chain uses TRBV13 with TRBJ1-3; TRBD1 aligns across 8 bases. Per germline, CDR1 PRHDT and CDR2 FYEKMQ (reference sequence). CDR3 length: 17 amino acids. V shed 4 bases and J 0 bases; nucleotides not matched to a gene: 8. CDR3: CASSYRDRRFSGNTIYF. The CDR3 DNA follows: TGTGCCAGCAGCTACCGGGACAGGAGATTCTCTGGAAACACCATATATTTT.

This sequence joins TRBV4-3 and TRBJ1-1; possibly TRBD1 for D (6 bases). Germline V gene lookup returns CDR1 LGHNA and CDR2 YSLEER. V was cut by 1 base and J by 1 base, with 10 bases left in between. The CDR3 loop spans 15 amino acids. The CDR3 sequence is CASSQVWTANTEAFF. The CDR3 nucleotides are TGCGCCAGCAGCCAAGTGTGGACAGCGAACACTGAAGCTTTCTTT.

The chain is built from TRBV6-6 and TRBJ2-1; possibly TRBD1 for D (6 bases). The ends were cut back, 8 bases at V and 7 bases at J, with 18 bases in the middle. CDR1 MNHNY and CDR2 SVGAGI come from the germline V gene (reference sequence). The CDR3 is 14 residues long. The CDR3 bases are TGTGCCAGCCTCCGACAGGCATCGTTGAATGAGCAGTTCTTC. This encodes CASLRQASLNEQFF.

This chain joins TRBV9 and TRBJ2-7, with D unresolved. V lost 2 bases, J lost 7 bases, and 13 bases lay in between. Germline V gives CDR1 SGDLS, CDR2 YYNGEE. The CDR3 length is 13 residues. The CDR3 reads CASSVFSVGEQYF. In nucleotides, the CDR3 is TGTGCCAGCAGCGTCTTTTCGGTGGGGGAGCAGTACTTC.

The CDR3 sequence: CAWARPSPSPGELFF. The CDR3 DNA sequence: TGTGCCTGGGCGAGGCCTAGCCCTTCACCCGGGGAGCTGTTTTTT. V is TRBV30 and J is TRBJ2-2, with a weak D call TRBD2 (5 bases). CDR1 and CDR2 from the germline V gene are GTSNPN and SVGIG (reference sequence). This CDR3 spans 15 amino acids. Trimming removed 5 bases at V and 6 bases at J, with 19 bases between.

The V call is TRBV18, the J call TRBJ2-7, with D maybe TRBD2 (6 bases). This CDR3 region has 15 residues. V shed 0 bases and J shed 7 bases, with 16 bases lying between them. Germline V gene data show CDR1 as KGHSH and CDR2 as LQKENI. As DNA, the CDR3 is TGTGCCAGCTCACCACCCCCCGGGACCGGAGGGGAGCAGTACTTC. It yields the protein CASSPPPGTGGEQYF.

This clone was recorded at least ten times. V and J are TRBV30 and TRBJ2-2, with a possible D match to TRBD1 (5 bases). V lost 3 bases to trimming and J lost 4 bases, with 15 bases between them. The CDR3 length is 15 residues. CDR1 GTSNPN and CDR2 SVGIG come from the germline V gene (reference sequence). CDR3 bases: TGTGCCTGGAGCCTTACACAGGCTAGCACCGGGGAGCTGTTTTTT. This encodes CAWSLTQASTGELFF.

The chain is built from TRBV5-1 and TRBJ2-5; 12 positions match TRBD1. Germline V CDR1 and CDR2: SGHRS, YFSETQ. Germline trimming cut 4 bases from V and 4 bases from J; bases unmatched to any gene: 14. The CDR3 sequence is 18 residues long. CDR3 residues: CASSPTPRRGQGAETQYF. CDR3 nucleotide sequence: TGCGCCAGCAGCCCAACCCCTAGACGGGGACAGGGGGCAGAGACCCAGTACTTC.

The CDR3 reads CASTTPATTEAFF. DNA of the CDR3: TGTGCCAGCACCACCCCGGCGACAACTGAAGCTTTCTTT. This chain joins TRBV6-1 and TRBJ1-1; no definite D call. V was clipped by 7 bases and J by 5 bases, with 14 bases between them. Germline V lookup: CDR1 MNHNS, CDR2 SASEGT. This CDR3 has 13 residues.

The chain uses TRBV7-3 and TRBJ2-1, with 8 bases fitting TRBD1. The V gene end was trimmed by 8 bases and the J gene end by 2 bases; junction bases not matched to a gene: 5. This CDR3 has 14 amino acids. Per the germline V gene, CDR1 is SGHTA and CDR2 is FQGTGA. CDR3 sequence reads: CASGVDRAYNEQFF. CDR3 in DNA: TGTGCCAGCGGGGTGGACAGGGCCTACAATGAGCAGTTCTTC.

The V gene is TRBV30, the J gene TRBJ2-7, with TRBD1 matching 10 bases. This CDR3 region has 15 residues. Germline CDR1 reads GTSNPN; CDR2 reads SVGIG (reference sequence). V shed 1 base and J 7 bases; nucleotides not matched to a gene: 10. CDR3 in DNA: TGTGCCTGGAGTGGAACCGGGACAGGGGAGAAAGAGCAGTACTTC. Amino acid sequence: CAWSGTGTGEKEQYF.

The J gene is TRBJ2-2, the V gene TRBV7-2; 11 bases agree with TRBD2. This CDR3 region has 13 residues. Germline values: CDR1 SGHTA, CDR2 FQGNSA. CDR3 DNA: TGTGCGGGGACTAGCGGAAACACCGGGGAGCTGTTTTTT. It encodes CAGTSGNTGELFF.

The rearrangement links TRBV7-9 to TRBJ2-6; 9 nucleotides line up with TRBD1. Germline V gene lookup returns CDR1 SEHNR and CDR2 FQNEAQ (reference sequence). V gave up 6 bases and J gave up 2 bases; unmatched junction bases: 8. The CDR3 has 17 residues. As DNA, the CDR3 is TGTGCCAGCAGTGTGGGGACAGGGATCCCTGGGGCCAACGTCCTGACTTTC. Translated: CASSVGTGIPGANVLTF.

The CDR3 is CASSPGVQVYEQYF. DNA of the CDR3: TGTGCCAGTAGCCCAGGGGTACAGGTCTACGAGCAGTACTTC. The chain recombines TRBV19 with TRBJ2-7, with TRBD1 as a possible D gene (6 bases). The CDR3 totals 14 residues. Germline CDR1 is LNHDA and CDR2 is SQIVND (reference sequence). Between the trimmed V and J ends, which lost 6 bases and 3 bases, there was a span of 15 bases.

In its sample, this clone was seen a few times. This CDR3 is CASSDGLVPYGYTF. DNA of the CDR3: TGTGCCAGCAGTGATGGCCTAGTCCCCTATGGCTACACCTTC. The genes are TRBV6-5 and TRBJ1-2; D is undetermined. V dropped 5 bases and J dropped 4 bases, with 14 bases sitting between them. The CDR3 totals 14 residues. Per germline, CDR1 MNHEY and CDR2 SVGAGI.

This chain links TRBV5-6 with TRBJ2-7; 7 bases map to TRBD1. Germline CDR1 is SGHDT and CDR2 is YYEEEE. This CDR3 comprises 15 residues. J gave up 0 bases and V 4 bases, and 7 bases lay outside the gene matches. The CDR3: CASSEATGSSYEQYF. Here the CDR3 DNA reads TGTGCCAGCAGCGAAGCGACAGGGAGCTCCTACGAGCAGTACTTC.

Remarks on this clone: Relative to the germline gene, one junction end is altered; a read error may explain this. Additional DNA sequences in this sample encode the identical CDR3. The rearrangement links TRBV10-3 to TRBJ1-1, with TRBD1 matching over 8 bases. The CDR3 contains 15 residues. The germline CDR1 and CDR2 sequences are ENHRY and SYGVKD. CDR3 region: CAISAPQGARTEAFF. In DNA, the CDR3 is TGTGCCATCAGTGCCCCGCAGGGGGCCAGAACTGAGGCTTTCTTT.

CDR3 sequence: CASSQETRETQYF. CDR3 DNA: TGTGCCAGCAGCCAAGAGACACGAGAGACCCAGTACTTC. The chain joins TRBV4-2 to TRBJ2-5; no reliable D call. V lost 0 bases to trimming and J lost 4 bases, with 6 bases between them. CDR3 length equals 13 residues. The V gene's germline CDR1 is LGHNA and CDR2 YNFKEQ.

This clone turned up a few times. CDR3 in DNA: TGTGCCAGCAGCCCCAGGGAAAAGACCTACAATGAGCAGTTCTTC. Translating it yields CASSPREKTYNEQFF. V usage is TRBV5-5 and J usage is TRBJ2-1; tentatively, D is TRBD1 (5 bases). Trimming removed 4 bases at V and 2 bases at J, with 13 bases between. Germline CDR1 and CDR2: SGHKS and YYEKEE (reference sequence). The CDR3 length is 15 residues.

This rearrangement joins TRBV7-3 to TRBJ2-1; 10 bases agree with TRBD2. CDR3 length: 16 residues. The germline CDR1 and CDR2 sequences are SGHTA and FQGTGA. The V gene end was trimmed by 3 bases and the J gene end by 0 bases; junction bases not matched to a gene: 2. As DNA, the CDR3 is TGTGCCAGCAGCTTCTCTAGCGGGGGCTCCTACAATGAGCAGTTCTTC. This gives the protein CASSFSSGGSYNEQFF. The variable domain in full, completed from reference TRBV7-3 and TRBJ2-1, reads GAGVSQTPSNKVTEKGKYVELRCDPISGHTALYWYRQSLGQGPEFLIYFQGTGAADDSGLPNDRFFAVRPEGSVSTLKIQRTERGDSAVYLCASSFSSGGSYNEQFFGPGTRLTVL.

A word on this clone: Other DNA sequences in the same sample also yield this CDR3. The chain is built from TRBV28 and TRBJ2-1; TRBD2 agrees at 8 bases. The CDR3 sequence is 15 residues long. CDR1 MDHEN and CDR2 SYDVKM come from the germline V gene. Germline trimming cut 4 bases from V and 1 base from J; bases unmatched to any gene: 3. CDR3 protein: CASSSGGGSYNEQFF. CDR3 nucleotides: TGTGCCAGCAGTTCTGGCGGGGGGTCCTACAATGAGCAGTTCTTC. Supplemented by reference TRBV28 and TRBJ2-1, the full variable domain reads DVKVTQSSRYLVKRTGEKVFLECVQDMDHENMFWYRQDPGLGLRLIYFSYDVKMKEKGDIPEGYSVSREKKERFSLILESASTNQTSMYLCASSSGGGSYNEQFFGPGTRLTVL.

In nucleotides, the CDR3 is TGTGCCAGTAGTATAGCTAGCGGGAAGAACAATGAGCAGTTCTTC. This sequence encodes CASSIASGKNNEQFF. The chain joins TRBV19 to TRBJ2-1, with TRBD2 identical over 9 bases. CDR1 is LNHDA, CDR2 SQIVND, per germline (reference sequence). The CDR3 loop spans 15 amino acids. V shed 1 base, J shed 5 bases, and the junction held 3 bases outside the gene matches.

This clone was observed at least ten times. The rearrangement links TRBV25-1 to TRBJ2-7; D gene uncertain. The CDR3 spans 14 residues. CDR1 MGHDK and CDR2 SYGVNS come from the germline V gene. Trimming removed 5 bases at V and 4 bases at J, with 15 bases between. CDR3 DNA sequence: TGTGCCAGCAGTTATCAATTAACCCCTTACGAGCAGTACTTC. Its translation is CASSYQLTPYEQYF.

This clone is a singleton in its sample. The CDR3, as DNA: TGTGCCAGCAGCTTAACTCGGGGAAAAAATGAAAAACTGTTTTTT. Its translation: CASSLTRGKNEKLFF. The chain combines TRBV7-9 with TRBJ1-4; D remains ambiguous. Germline V gives CDR1 SEHNR, CDR2 FQNEAQ (reference sequence). This CDR3 is 15 amino acids long. Trimming removed 2 bases at V and 5 bases at J, with 12 bases between.

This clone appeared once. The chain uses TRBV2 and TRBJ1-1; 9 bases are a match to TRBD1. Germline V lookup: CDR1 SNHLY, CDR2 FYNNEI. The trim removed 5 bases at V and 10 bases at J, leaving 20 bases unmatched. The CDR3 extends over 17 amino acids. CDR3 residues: CASSYERPGQGSYLAFF. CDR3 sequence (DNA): TGTGCCAGCAGTTACGAACGCCCGGGACAGGGATCTTATCTAGCTTTCTTT.

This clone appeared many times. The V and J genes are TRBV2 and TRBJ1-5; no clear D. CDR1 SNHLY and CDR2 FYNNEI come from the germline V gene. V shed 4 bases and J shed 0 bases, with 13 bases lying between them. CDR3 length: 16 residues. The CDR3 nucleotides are TGTGCCAGCAGTGTTCTCAGTTTCTATAGCAATCAGCCCCAGCATTTT. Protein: CASSVLSFYSNQPQHF.